Detailed here is one TCR beta chain. Trimming took 2 bases from V and 6 from J; bases not matched to a gene: 4. Germline lookup yields CDR1 SGHVS and CDR2 FNYEAQ. The CDR3 extends over 14 amino acids. Produced via immunoSEQ multiplex PCR; TCRdb's table is partial and in-frame only. Of about 56,000 clones in the sample, over 85% were seen once. The source of the sample is a study of technical replicates of blood from a few donors. This TCR was recovered from a human donor in good health. Some clones in this sample may be carry-over from other donors' samples. Specimen: PBMCs. The rearrangement joins TRBV7-6 to TRBJ2-3; TRBD2 matches 8 bases. As DNA, the CDR3 is TGTGCCAGCAGCTTACGGGGGGGGCCGGATACGCAGTATTTT. Translation: CASSLRGGPDTQYF.